This passage covers 20 T cell receptor beta chains from one sample sequenced in a study of T cells in Graves' hyperthyroidism and ophthalmopathy. Amplified TCR beta CDR3 regions came from RNA transcripts. When the TCR CDR3 underwent first-round RT-PCR, the HTBI primer set was used. Via MiXCR, TCRdb re-called the multiplex PCR reads, giving one row per CDR3 protein. The sample has some 500,000 distinct CDR3 sequences, around 15% seen once; the top ten hold 25% to 30%. The sample taken for sequencing was blood. Receptors were obtained from a woman aged 30 to 39 with Graves' ophthalmopathy.

The chain carries TRBV5-6 and TRBJ2-1; tentative D call: TRBD2 (7 bases). V was pared by 6 bases and J by 4 bases, with 17 bases between. This CDR3 comprises 15 residues. Per germline, CDR1 SGHDT and CDR2 YYEEEE. CDR3 sequence (DNA): TGTGCCAGCATGGGGGGGCTAGCGGCATACAATGAGCAGTTCTTC. Protein sequence: CASMGGLAAYNEQFF.

The chain joins TRBV5-1 to TRBJ2-4; 7 nucleotides line up with TRBD2. The CDR3 length is 15 residues. V lost 4 bases, J lost 0 bases, and 4 bases stayed unmatched. CDR1 is SGHRS and CDR2 is YFSETQ in the germline V gene. CDR3 loop: CASSTLAGAKNIQYF. In DNA, the CDR3 is TGCGCCAGCAGCACTTTAGCGGGAGCCAAAAACATTCAGTACTTC.

Note on this clonotype: A much larger clone differs by one base, so this may be a read error. J is TRBJ2-1 and V is TRBV24-1; 7 bases fit TRBD1. The CDR3 consists of 13 residues. Looked up from germline, CDR1 is KGHDR and CDR2 is SFDVKD. The DNA of the CDR3 is TGTGCCACCAGTGATTTACAGGGGAATGAGCGGTTCTTC. Translating it yields CATSDLQGNERFF.

This clonotype occurred many times. The chain uses TRBV18 and TRBJ2-3, with D perhaps TRBD2 (5 bases). Trimming cost V 4 bases and J 4 bases, with 6 bases left between them. This CDR3 region has 12 residues. Germline CDR1 and CDR2: KGHSH and LQKENI. Here the CDR3 reads CASSRTADTQYF. CDR3 DNA sequence: TGTGCCAGCTCACGGACTGCAGATACGCAGTATTTT.

The sample holds many counts of this clonotype. V is TRBV29-1 and J is TRBJ2-1, with 12 nucleotides matching TRBD2. J lost 5 bases, V lost 2 bases, and 4 bases had no gene match. The CDR3 runs 15 residues. Germline assignment: CDR1 SQVTM and CDR2 ANQGSEA. The CDR3 region has the DNA TGCAGCGTTGAACCCAGACTAGCGGGAGACAATGAGCAGTTCTTC. Its translation: CSVEPRLAGDNEQFF.

This clonotype occurred a few times. The chain links TRBV4-3 to TRBJ2-7; 9 nucleotides align to TRBD2. CDR1 and CDR2 (germline): LGHNA, YSLEER. J lost 2 bases, V lost 0 bases, and 5 bases had no gene match. This CDR3 is built from 16 residues. This chain's CDR3 is CASSQDATSGTYEQYF. The CDR3 DNA follows: TGCGCCAGCAGCCAAGACGCGACTAGCGGAACCTACGAGCAGTACTTC.

V usage is TRBV4-1 and J usage is TRBJ1-2; D is uncertain. CDR3 length: 15 residues. The germline V gene encodes CDR1 MGHRA and CDR2 YSYEKL. Trimming took off 0 bases at V and 7 bases at J, with 15 bases between the two ends. CDR3 amino acids: CASSQDVGISFGYTF. In nucleotides, the CDR3 is TGCGCCAGCAGCCAAGACGTAGGGATCAGCTTTGGCTACACCTTC.

CDR3 bases: TGCGCCAGCAGCTTGGGATTGACAGGGAGCACAGATACGCAGTATTTT. The encoded protein is CASSLGLTGSTDTQYF. The chain couples TRBV5-1 to TRBJ2-3, with TRBD1 matching over 7 bases. Unmatched junction bases numbered 4, after V lost 0 bases and J lost 0 bases. This CDR3 is 16 amino acids long. Germline-derived CDR1 and CDR2 are SGHRS and YFSETQ.

The table lists this clonotype with many counts. This sequence joins TRBV28 and TRBJ1-1; TRBD1 is a possible D gene (6 bases). CDR1 and CDR2 (germline): MDHEN, SYDVKM. The CDR3 has 16 residues. Trimming cost V 5 bases and J 3 bases, with 19 bases left between them. Written as DNA, the CDR3 is TGTGCCAGCAGTCGTCTAGGGGGGCGCGTGCACACTGAAGCTTTCTTT. Encoded protein: CASSRLGGRVHTEAFF.

This clonotype was detected a few times. A read error may explain this, as a much larger clone is one base away. The V gene is TRBV30, the J gene TRBJ2-2, with D uncertain. Trimming shortened V by 2 bases and J by 0 bases, and 10 bases separated the two germline ends. From germline, CDR1 is GTSNPN and CDR2 SVGIG (reference sequence). CDR3 size: 15 residues. The CDR3 DNA is TGTGCCTGGAGTCGGAACACGGCGAACACCGGGGAGCTGTTTTTT. This codes for CAWSRNTANTGELFF.

As for this clonotype: Given a much more abundant clone one base away, this may be a read error. The J gene is TRBJ2-5, the V gene TRBV28, with D maybe TRBD1 (6 bases). The DNA matches TRBJ2-1 better at its end, which makes the J call doubtful. Germline V gene sequence: CDR1 MDHEN, CDR2 SYDVKM. CDR3 size: 15 residues. The CDR3 DNA reads as TGTGCCAGCAGCCCCCGAGGGGGACACCAAGAGACCCAGTTCTTC. Its translation: CASSPRGGHQETQFF.

This clonotype was observed a handful of times. V and J are TRBV9 and TRBJ2-5, with TRBD2 identical over 7 bases. Germline trimming cut 0 bases from V and 1 base from J; bases unmatched to any gene: 9. Germline assignment: CDR1 SGDLS and CDR2 YYNGEE. This CDR3 is built from 17 residues. The CDR3 DNA follows: TGTGCCAGCAGCGTAGCTTCTAGCGGAGGTACCCAAGAGACCCAGTACTTC. Protein sequence: CASSVASSGGTQETQYF.

This clonotype was seen many times. The CDR3 loop reads CASSLDGGAGGTGELFF. Written as DNA, the CDR3 is TGTGCCAGCAGCTTAGATGGCGGGGCGGGTGGAACCGGGGAGCTGTTTTTT. The chain recombines TRBV7-2 with TRBJ2-2; weak D call: TRBD2 (6 bases). The V end was cut by 1 base, the J end by 5 bases, with 17 bases between. The CDR3 runs 17 residues. Germline V gives CDR1 SGHTA, CDR2 FQGNSA.

This clonotype has ten or more counts. The chain is built from TRBV6-2 or TRBV6-3 and TRBJ1-6; D gene uncertain. Looked up from germline, CDR1 is MNHEY and CDR2 is SVGEGT. The V gene lost 2 bases and the J gene lost 7 bases, with 6 bases spanning the gap. CDR3 length: 13 residues. DNA for the CDR3: TGTGCCAGCAGTTACCAGGAGAATTCACCCCTCCACTTT. Its translation: CASSYQENSPLHF.

This clonotype was recorded at least ten times. This chain links TRBV2 with TRBJ1-5; D may be TRBD1 (5 bases). The CDR3 contains 14 residues. CDR1 SNHLY and CDR2 FYNNEI come from the germline V gene. V lost 3 bases, J lost 7 bases, and 13 bases lay in between. CDR3 nucleotides: TGTGCCAGCAGTGAGTCAGGGTCGGGGCAGCCCCAGCATTTT. Encoded protein: CASSESGSGQPQHF.

Ten or more counts support this clonotype. The chain joins TRBV20-1 to TRBJ2-2; 10 bases map to TRBD1. V lost 5 bases and J lost 0; bases outside the gene matches: 0. This CDR3 has 14 amino acids. The germline CDR1 and CDR2 sequences are DFQATT and SNEGSKA (reference sequence). CDR3 sequence reads: CSAGQGANTGELFF. For the CDR3, the DNA is TGCAGTGCTGGACAGGGGGCGAACACCGGGGAGCTGTTTTTT.

This clonotype appeared many times. The CDR3 nucleotides read TGCAGTGCTGAGAGGCAGGATCGTCAGCCCCAGCATTTT. Translated: CSAERQDRQPQHF. V gene TRBV20-1 combines with J gene TRBJ1-5; the D is unclear. The CDR3 extends over 13 amino acids. Germline CDR1 DFQATT, CDR2 SNEGSKA (reference sequence). The germline V and J ends were trimmed by 5 bases and 6 bases, with 14 bases remaining between them.

This clonotype was observed many times. The V gene is TRBV7-2, the J gene TRBJ1-4; tentative D call: TRBD1 (6 bases). The germline gives CDR1 SGHTA, CDR2 FQGNSA. The CDR3 is 14 residues long. The V end lost 6 bases, the J end lost 2 bases, and 10 bases lay between the germline ends. The CDR3 protein is CASRQQGTNEKLFF. The CDR3, as DNA: TGTGCCAGCAGACAACAGGGCACTAATGAAAAACTGTTTTTT. The full variable domain, completed using reference TRBV7-2 and TRBJ1-4, is GAGVSQSPSNKVTEKGKDVELRCDPISGHTALYWYRQSLGQGLEFLIYFQGNSAPDKSGLPSDRFSAERTGGSVSTLTIQRTQQEDSAVYLCASRQQGTNEKLFFGSGTQLSVL.

The chain recombines TRBV3-1 with TRBJ1-2; 9 bases map to TRBD1. The germline CDR1 and CDR2 sequences are LGHDT and YNNKEL (reference sequence). The V and J ends lost 0 bases and 8 bases, in that order; junction bases with no gene match: 4. The CDR3 contains 14 residues. The CDR3 DNA is TGTGCCAGCAGCCAAGAAGACAGGGGGGACGGCTACACCTTC. It specifies CASSQEDRGDGYTF.

CDR3 residues: CASSKGGQEGQETQYF. The CDR3 region has the DNA TGTGCCAGCAGCAAAGGGGGCCAAGAGGGCCAAGAGACCCAGTACTTC. This rearrangement joins TRBV6-2 or TRBV6-3 to TRBJ2-5; 7 bases map to TRBD1. CDR1 and CDR2 (germline): MNHEY, SVGEGT. The J segment lost 1 base and the V segment lost 6 bases, leaving 11 bases of the junction unmatched. This CDR3 has 16 amino acids.